These 25 T cell receptor beta chains were all obtained from the same sample, sequenced in a study of blood T cell repertoires in COVID-19. Using immunoSEQ multiplex PCR, the repertoire was profiled, and TCRdb retains in-frame clones only, with some absent. The sample lists over 400,000 clones; approximately 91% were seen once. What was sequenced was peripheral blood. The receptors were sampled from a woman between 45 and 65 years old with COVID-19, enrolled during active disease.

This clone has only one observation. The chain recombines TRBV19 with TRBJ1-4; maybe TRBD1 (6 bases). The CDR3 contains 16 residues. V gave up 2 bases and J gave up 8 bases, with 18 bases separating them. Germline V CDR1 and CDR2: LNHDA, SQIVND (reference sequence). In DNA form, the CDR3 reads TGTGCCAGTAGTATATCCCGACAGGCCGGTCGGGAAAAACTGTTTTTT. Its protein is CASSISRQAGREKLFF.

The chain links TRBV4-1 to TRBJ2-2, with 10 positions matching TRBD2. This CDR3 has 15 amino acids. Germline V lookup: CDR1 MGHRA, CDR2 YSYEKL. V lost 6 bases to trimming and J lost 5 bases; unmatched junction nucleotides: 6. DNA of the CDR3: TGCGCCAGCAGTGAAAGCGGGGGGGCAACCGGGGAGCTGTTTTTT. Amino acid sequence: CASSESGGATGELFF.

This chain connects TRBV10-1 to TRBJ1-1, with no clear D. Germline V gene data show CDR1 as WNHNN and CDR2 as SYGVQD (reference sequence). V lost 1 base and J lost 1, with 10 bases in between. CDR3 length: 15 residues. CDR3: CASSEFSGKNTEAFF. CDR3 nucleotide sequence: TGCGCCAGCAGTGAGTTTTCGGGGAAGAACACTGAAGCTTTCTTT.

The chain has TRBV3-1 (or the pseudogene TRBV3-2) and TRBJ2-3; TRBD2 matches at 13 bases. The CDR3 consists of 19 residues. The V and J ends lost 0 bases and 3 bases, in that order; junction bases with no gene match: 9. Germline CDR1 is LGHDT and CDR2 is YNNKEL (reference sequence). As DNA, the CDR3 is TGTGCCAGCAGCCAAGATAACCTACTAGCGGGGGGGCCAACAGATACGCAGTATTTT. This gives the protein CASSQDNLLAGGPTDTQYF.

The CDR3 is CASSQDKWTGVEQYF. The CDR3, as DNA: TGCGCCAGCAGCCAAGATAAATGGACAGGGGTCGAGCAGTACTTC. The chain uses TRBV4-1 and TRBJ2-7, with 9 bases identical to TRBD1. Germline V gives CDR1 MGHRA, CDR2 YSYEKL. V shed 0 bases and J 6 bases; nucleotides not matched to a gene: 6. The CDR3 length is 15 residues.

V usage is TRBV7-8 and J usage is TRBJ2-7, with a weak D call TRBD2 (6 bases). The germline gives CDR1 SGHVS, CDR2 FQNEAQ. The CDR3 runs 15 residues. Trimming removed 1 base at V and 5 bases at J, with 15 bases between. The chain's CDR3 is CASSLGGGGNDEQYF. CDR3 DNA: TGTGCCAGCAGCTTAGGAGGTGGGGGGAACGACGAGCAGTACTTC.

This chain links TRBV19 with TRBJ1-2; TRBD1 aligns across 10 bases. The CDR3 totals 15 residues. Germline V gene sequence: CDR1 LNHDA, CDR2 SQIVND (reference sequence). Trimming cost V 4 bases and J 4 bases; bases outside gene matches: 6. The CDR3 sequence is CASSTSGQGTYGYTF. CDR3 DNA: TGTGCCAGTAGTACTTCGGGACAGGGGACCTATGGCTACACCTTC.

The chain has TRBV30 and TRBJ1-2; no clear D. The CDR3 totals 11 residues. Looked up from germline, CDR1 is GTSNPN and CDR2 is SVGIG (reference sequence). Trimming pared 2 bases from V and 8 bases from J, leaving 9 bases between. In DNA, the CDR3 is TGTGCCTGGAGTACCACGGTCGGCTACACCTTC. The encoded protein is CAWSTTVGYTF.

A note on this clone: At the DNA level, this CDR3 is encoded by other sequences in the same sample as well. V and J are TRBV20-1 and TRBJ1-2, with D unclear. CDR3 length equals 11 residues. V was clipped by 6 bases and J by 4 bases, with 9 bases between them. CDR1 is DFQATT, CDR2 SNEGSKA, per germline (reference sequence). CDR3 in amino acids: CSAGSSYGYTF. CDR3 nucleotide sequence: TGCAGTGCCGGGAGTAGCTATGGCTACACCTTC.

This clone appeared a few times. V gene TRBV3-1 (or the pseudogene TRBV3-2) combines with J gene TRBJ2-1, with 9 nucleotides matching TRBD2. This CDR3 is 18 amino acids long. CDR1 is LGHDT and CDR2 is YNNKEL in the germline V gene (reference sequence). V was clipped by 0 bases and J by 3 bases; unmatched bases: 9. DNA of the CDR3: TGTGCCAGCAGCCAAGATCTAGCGGGGTGGACCCTCTACAATGAGCAGTTCTTC. Translated, it gives CASSQDLAGWTLYNEQFF.

In this sample, this clone turned up once. V usage is TRBV6-5 and J usage is TRBJ2-2; possibly TRBD1 for D (6 bases). V was cut by 3 bases and J by 5 bases, with 13 bases left in between. CDR3 length: 15 amino acids. Germline CDR1 MNHEY, CDR2 SVGAGI. CDR3: CASSYTGFRTGELFF. As DNA, the CDR3 is TGTGCCAGCAGTTATACAGGGTTTAGGACCGGGGAGCTGTTTTTT.

This clone was seen a handful of times. Other DNA sequences of this sample code for an identical CDR3. The chain combines TRBV9 with TRBJ1-6; no definite D call. Germline loops: CDR1 SGDLS, CDR2 YYNGEE. The V end was cut by 1 base, the J end by 3 bases, with 5 bases between. The CDR3 contains 14 residues. CDR3 sequence: CASSVQDYNSPLHF. The CDR3 DNA reads TGTGCCAGCAGCGTACAGGACTATAATTCACCCCTCCACTTT.

The rearrangement uses TRBV7-3 and TRBJ1-3, with D unclear. This CDR3 has 14 amino acids. The ends were cut back, 5 bases at V and 0 bases at J, with 8 bases in the middle. Germline V CDR1 and CDR2: SGHTA, FQGTGA. The CDR3 spells CASSRDSSGNTIYF. CDR3 nucleotides: TGTGCCAGCAGCCGTGATAGCTCTGGAAACACCATATATTTT.

V gene TRBV28 combines with J gene TRBJ1-4; perhaps TRBD1 as D (5 bases). Trimming removed 5 bases from V and 7 bases from J, with 14 bases in between. CDR3 size: 14 residues. CDR1 and CDR2 (germline): MDHEN, SYDVKM. Here the CDR3 reads CASSTGPGGEKLFF. DNA of the CDR3: TGTGCCAGCAGTACCGGGCCGGGGGGTGAAAAACTGTTTTTT. The whole variable domain, remainder taken from reference TRBV28 and TRBJ1-4, is DVKVTQSSRYLVKRTGEKVFLECVQDMDHENMFWYRQDPGLGLRLIYFSYDVKMKEKGDIPEGYSVSREKKERFSLILESASTNQTSMYLCASSTGPGGEKLFFGSGTQLSVL.

The chain uses TRBV28 and TRBJ1-2; no firm D call. This CDR3 contains 11 residues. Trimming shortened V by 2 bases and J by 8 bases, and 6 bases separated the two germline ends. Looked up from germline, CDR1 is MDHEN and CDR2 is SYDVKM. The CDR3: CASSLNSGYTF. For the CDR3, the DNA is TGTGCCAGCAGTTTAAATAGCGGCTACACCTTC.

The CDR3 reads CASSEISGGQPQHF. The CDR3 DNA follows: TGTGCCAGCAGTGAAATATCAGGGGGTCAGCCCCAGCATTTT. J is TRBJ1-5 and V is TRBV2; 7 nucleotides align to TRBD1. The CDR3 sequence is 14 residues long. The germline V gene has CDR1 SNHLY and CDR2 FYNNEI. V was clipped by 2 bases and J by 6 bases; unmatched bases: 4.

The chain links TRBV25-1 to TRBJ1-2, with D unresolved. Deletions cut 2 bases from V and 4 bases from J, with 8 bases between. This CDR3 contains 13 residues. The V gene's germline CDR1 is MGHDK and CDR2 SYGVNS. DNA for the CDR3: TGTGCCAGCAGTGAAGGGCAGCCCTATGGCTACACCTTC. Its protein is CASSEGQPYGYTF.

This clone has just a few counts. The CDR3 spells CASSLREGAFF. CDR3 DNA sequence: TGTGCCAGCAGTTTACGGGAAGGAGCTTTCTTT. This sequence joins TRBV12-3 or TRBV12-4 and TRBJ1-1; no definite D call. This CDR3 contains 11 residues. With 2 bases removed from V and 10 bases from J, the gap between germline ends came to 8 bases.

This chain links TRBV9 with TRBJ1-2, with D possibly being TRBD1 (6 bases). This CDR3 spans 12 amino acids. Germline V gene data show CDR1 as SGDLS and CDR2 as YYNGEE. Trimming removed 3 bases at V and 10 bases at J, with 13 bases between. CDR3 nucleotides: TGTGCCAGCAGCGGAGGGACAAGAGCCTACACCTTC. Translated: CASSGGTRAYTF. Looking up the rest from reference TRBV9 and TRBJ1-2 gives the full variable domain: DSGVTQTPKHLITATGQRVTLRCSPRSGDLSVYWYQQSLDQGLQFLIQYYNGEERAKGNILERFSAQQFPDLHSELNLSSLELGDSALYFCASSGGTRAYTFGSGTRLTVV.

On this clone itself: An end of the junction does not agree with germline; a read error may underlie this. Written as DNA, the CDR3 is TGTGCCAGCAGGGAAGGGGGCGGCACTGAAGCTTTCTTT. This encodes CASREGGGTEAFF. V and J are TRBV6-1 and TRBJ1-1; 7 bases are a match to TRBD1. CDR1 is MNHNS and CDR2 is SASEGT in the germline V gene. This CDR3 is built from 13 residues.

Here the CDR3 reads CASSQKGTGNQPQHF. For the CDR3, the DNA is TGTGCCAGCAGCCAGAAGGGGACAGGCAATCAGCCCCAGCATTTT. The rearrangement uses TRBV6-5 and TRBJ1-5, with 7 bases fitting TRBD1. V lost 6 bases, J lost 2 bases, and 7 bases stayed unmatched. In germline, CDR1 is MNHEY, CDR2 SVGAGI. CDR3 length equals 15 residues.

The CDR3: CASTPDRVAPLHF. In nucleotides, the CDR3 is TGTGCCAGCACCCCGGACAGGGTGGCACCCCTCCACTTT. The J gene is TRBJ1-6, the V gene TRBV12-3 or TRBV12-4; TRBD1 agrees at 8 bases. The junction had 7 bases not matched to a gene; V was cut back by 7 bases and J by 11 bases. CDR3 length: 13 amino acids.

This clone appeared a single time. The DNA of the CDR3 is TGTGCCACCAGCAGTCCAGGGACAGGGTCCGCCTCTACTGAAGCTTTCTTT. This codes for CATSSPGTGSASTEAFF. V usage is TRBV15 and J usage is TRBJ1-1, with 9 bases identical to TRBD1. The V gene end was trimmed by 3 bases and the J gene end by 5 bases; junction bases not matched to a gene: 13. The CDR3 loop spans 17 amino acids. CDR1 and CDR2 from the germline V gene are LNHNV and YYDKDF (reference sequence).

The rearrangement joins TRBV5-1 to TRBJ2-1; 11 nucleotides agree with TRBD2. Germline CDR1 and CDR2: SGHRS and YFSETQ. Trimming at V came to 2 bases and at J to 5 bases, leaving 6 bases not matched to a gene. CDR3 length: 16 residues. CDR3 residues: CASSFVLAGVDNEQFF. CDR3 nucleotide sequence: TGCGCCAGCAGCTTTGTACTAGCGGGGGTCGACAATGAGCAGTTCTTC.

V gene TRBV9 combines with J gene TRBJ2-7; 9 bases map to TRBD1. V lost 0 bases, J lost 3 bases, and 4 bases stayed unmatched. The CDR3 is made up of 15 amino acids. Germline V gives CDR1 SGDLS, CDR2 YYNGEE. The CDR3 sequence is CASSVGGQGHYEQYF. CDR3 DNA sequence: TGTGCCAGCAGCGTAGGGGGACAGGGTCACTACGAGCAGTACTTC.